This T cell receptor (beta chain) originates from a study of shared clonotypes between healthy human individuals. Generated by immunoSEQ multiplex PCR, the TCRdb table keeps only in-frame clones and is missing some. The sample lists approximately 2,300,000 clones; just under 95% were seen once. Germline values: CDR1 ENHRY, CDR2 SYGVKD. The V gene lost 0 bases and the J gene lost 4 bases, with 9 bases spanning the gap. The CDR3 is made up of 14 amino acids. Whole-study findings and limits: A generally larger estimated richness was seen in naive subsets than in memory subsets. Despite large depth, rarefaction showed incomplete sorted-subset sequencing. Depth of sequencing was expected to influence donor clonotype sharing.

As to this clone: What it recognizes is unknown.

Recent vaccinations or acute infections were absent in the healthy HIV-negative adult donors. The TCR was taken from a man aged 18-30 years in good health. Some clones in this sample may be carry-over from other donors' samples. Sequenced input: naive CD4+ T cells from PBMCs. Subset here: CD45RA+ positively selected. This chain uses TRBV10-3 with TRBJ1-2; D gene uncertain. CDR3 sequence: CAISESVWVYGYTF. CDR3 coding DNA: TGTGCCATCAGTGAGTCGGTATGGGTCTATGGCTACACCTTC.